The TCR beta chain under discussion was sequenced for a study of cytotoxic CD8 clonotypes in ibrutinib-treated CLL. Whole-study context: The subjects consisted of roughly ten relapsed/refractory and 15 treatment-naive individuals, with around 17 IGHV unmutated. Samples had a mean of approximately 270,000 productive templates and some 94,000 productive rearrangements. Study findings and constraints: Treatment saw public clonotypes, which were uncommon, either contract or stay stable.

This clone was counted only a few times. The antigen is undetermined. The V segment lost 1 base and the J segment 2 bases; nucleotides outside the gene matches: 5. The CDR3 covers 15 residues. From germline, CDR1 is SGHVS and CDR2 FQNEAQ. Target depth was 1 in 200,000 to 1 in 1 million T cells, about 10x per clonotype. The method was immunoSEQ multiplex PCR; TCRdb's version includes in-frame clones alone and lacks a portion of them. The sample holds about 200,000 clones, 70% to 75% seen once. The TCR comes from a human donor with chronic lymphocytic leukemia. This specimen was PBMCs, taken after 12 months of ibrutinib treatment. The chain is built from TRBV7-8 and TRBJ2-7; TRBD2 aligns across 7 bases. The CDR3 DNA follows: TGTGCCAGCAGCTTAGGCCCTAGCGGAGCCTACGAGCAGTACTTC. This translates into CASSLGPSGAYEQYF.